A selection of T cell receptor beta chains follows, all from one sample in a study of shared clonotypes between healthy human individuals. Sequenced by immunoSEQ multiplex PCR; TCRdb stores in-frame clones only, minus some. The table has more than 900,000 clones, about 80% seen once. Sequencing input: memory CD4+ T cells from PBMCs. The receptors derive from a man younger than 30 in good health. Some clones in this sample may be carry-over from other donors' samples. CDR3s include the opening cysteine and the closing phenylalanine or tryptophan. A D gene is named only where the DNA matches it firmly. Rows give clone size only sometimes, using once, few, many, or a class for an expanded clone.

>TRBV5-1|TRBD2|.|TRBJ2-1
CASSAGLAGVNEQFF
TGCGCCAGCAGCGCGGGACTAGCGGGAGTCAATGAGCAGTTCTTC
>TRBV6-1|TRBD1|few|TRBJ2-2
CASRRTGGAGGELFF
TGTGCCAGCAGGAGGACAGGGGGCGCCGGCGGGGAGCTGTTTTTT
>TRBV19|.|.|TRBJ2-2
CASSRRNTGELFF
TGTGCCAGTAGTAGGCGAAACACCGGGGAGCTGTTTTTT
>TRBV27|.|.|TRBJ1-2
CARRGTANPTNYGYTF
TGTGCCCGCCGGGGGACCGCAAACCCGACTAACTATGGCTACACCTTC
>TRBV6-6|.|.|TRBJ2-5
CASSTHSLGSTQYF
TGTGCCAGCAGTACCCACTCCCTCGGGTCGACCCAGTACTTC
>TRBV5-1|.|.|TRBJ2-2
CASSFGGAGGELFF
TGCGCCAGCAGCTTTGGGGGCGCCGGCGGGGAGCTGTTTTTT
>TRBV7-3|TRBD1|.|TRBJ2-2
CASSSGQGGELFF
TGTGCCAGCAGCTCCGGACAGGGCGGGGAGCTGTTTTTT
>TRBV28|.|.|TRBJ2-3
CASSPGKRTYFDTQYF
TGTGCCAGCAGCCCGGGGAAGCGGACCTATTTTGATACGCAGTATTTT
>TRBV19|.|once|TRBJ1-2
CASSDETRIWYGYTF
TGTGCCAGTAGCGACGAAACCAGGATATGGTATGGCTACACCTTC
>TRBV7-2|TRBD2|.|TRBJ2-7
CASSLGSGVPYEQYF
TGTGCCAGCAGCTTAGGTAGCGGGGTACCCTACGAGCAGTACTTC
>TRBV5-1|.|.|TRBJ1-3
CASSTDPSSGNTIYF
TGCGCCAGCAGCACAGATCCATCCTCTGGAAACACCATATATTTT
>TRBV4-1|.|.|TRBJ2-7
CASSALGTPYEQYF
TGCGCCAGCAGCGCCCTCGGGACACCCTACGAGCAGTACTTC
>TRBV5-1|.|.|TRBJ2-1
CASSLGSGDNEQFF
TGCGCCAGCAGCTTGGGCAGCGGAGACAATGAGCAGTTCTTC
>TRBV2|TRBD1|.|TRBJ1-2
CASSPDRGYGYTF
TGTGCCAGCAGCCCGGACAGGGGGTATGGCTACACCTTC
>TRBV2|.|once|TRBJ2-7
CASSLGWSEQYF
TGTGCCAGCAGTTTGGGGTGGAGCGAGCAGTACTTC
>TRBV14|.|.|TRBJ1-1
CASSHLGAGATEAFF
TGTGCCAGCAGCCACCTTGGGGCAGGGGCCACTGAAGCTTTCTTT
>TRBV7-8|.|.|TRBJ2-4
CASSFDRKNIQYF
TGTGCCAGCAGCTTCGACAGAAAAAACATTCAGTACTTC
>TRBV29-1|.|.|TRBJ2-5
CSVHPGRGEQYF
TGCAGCGTTCATCCGGGCCGAGGGGAGCAGTACTTC